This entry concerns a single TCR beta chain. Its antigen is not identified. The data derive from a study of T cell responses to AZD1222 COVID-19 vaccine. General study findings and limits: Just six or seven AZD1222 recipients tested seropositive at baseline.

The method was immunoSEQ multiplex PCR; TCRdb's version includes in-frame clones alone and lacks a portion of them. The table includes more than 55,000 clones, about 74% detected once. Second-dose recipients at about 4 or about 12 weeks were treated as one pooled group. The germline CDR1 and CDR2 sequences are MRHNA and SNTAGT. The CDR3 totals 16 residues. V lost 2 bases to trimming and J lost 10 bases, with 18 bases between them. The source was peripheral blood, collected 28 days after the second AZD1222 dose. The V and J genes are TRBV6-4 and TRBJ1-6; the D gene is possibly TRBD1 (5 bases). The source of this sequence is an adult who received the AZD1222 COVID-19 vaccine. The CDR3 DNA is TGTGCCAGCAGTGACGGAGGGCAGGGAGGAAGGTCACCCCTCCACTTT. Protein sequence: CASSDGGQGGRSPLHF.